Here is one T cell receptor (beta chain) with its context. What it recognizes is unknown. Per the germline V gene, CDR1 is MNHEY and CDR2 is SVGAGI. V was clipped by 2 bases and J by 1 base, with 6 bases between them. The CDR3 loop spans 14 amino acids. Treatment of the sample: oral pan-JAK inhibitor, 5-10 mg twice daily. Sorting separated CD4+ and CD8+ T cells out of PBMCs. This specimen belongs to a study of CD8+ T cells in alopecia areata. Study conclusions and caveats: Higher clonality was seen in lesional scalp than in normal scalp, especially in alopecia totalis/universalis. Treatment with tofacitinib significantly lowered scalp clonality and reduced expanded CD8+ clones among the top 100. As there was one nonresponder, how baseline CD8+ expansion relates to response remains uncertain.

RNA was extracted and reverse transcribed into cDNA as the sequencing template. Generated by immunoSEQ multiplex PCR, the TCRdb table keeps only in-frame clones and is missing some. This table holds about 190,000 clones, 55% to 70% found once. This sequence joins TRBV6-5 and TRBJ1-5; D is ambiguous. The clonotype originates from a human donor with alopecia areata. The sample was CD4+ T cells sorted from blood, taken at week 4, from a patient treated with tofacitinib. The chain's CDR3 is CASSYSGSNQPQHF. DNA of the CDR3: TGTGCCAGCAGTTACAGCGGCAGCAATCAGCCCCAGCATTTT.